One sample yielded the 21 T cell receptor beta chains listed below, sequenced in a study of blood T cell repertoires in COVID-19. Data came from immunoSEQ multiplex PCR; TCRdb stores just in-frame clones and leaves some out. The table records 210,000 or so clones, 85% to 90% of them present only once. Sequences were obtained from peripheral blood. The receptor set was obtained from a woman aged 55-75 years with acute or convalescent COVID-19.

Only a few counts were recorded for this clone. The rearrangement uses TRBV6-5 and TRBJ1-2; tentatively, D is TRBD1 (6 bases). The V gene's germline CDR1 is MNHEY and CDR2 SVGAGI. The CDR3 has 15 residues. V lost 6 bases, J lost 7 bases, and 21 bases lay in between. This chain's CDR3 is CASSKSGTPRGGYTF. The CDR3 coding sequence is TGTGCCAGCAGCAAATCCGGGACCCCCAGGGGTGGCTACACCTTC.

V and J are TRBV12-3 or TRBV12-4 and TRBJ2-5; weak D call: TRBD2 (6 bases). Trimming left V 8 bases short and J 1 base short, with 11 bases between. The CDR3 loop spans 13 amino acids. The CDR3 bases are TGTGCCAGCCAAAATAGCGGCCAAGAGACCCAGTACTTC. Protein: CASQNSGQETQYF.

V and J are TRBV10-1 and TRBJ2-3; TRBD2 aligns across 12 bases. The ends lost 5 bases at V and 2 bases at J; junction bases unmatched: 2. CDR3 length: 15 amino acids. CDR1 and CDR2 (germline): WNHNN, SYGVQD (reference sequence). CDR3 loop: CASSRTSGNTDTQYF. The CDR3 DNA is TGCGCCAGCAGTAGGACTAGCGGGAACACAGATACGCAGTATTTT.

The gene calls are TRBV28 and TRBJ1-2; TRBD1 agrees at 8 bases. CDR1 and CDR2 (germline): MDHEN, SYDVKM. V lost 6 bases, J lost 4 bases, and 13 bases stayed unmatched. The CDR3 is made up of 16 amino acids. This chain's CDR3 is CASSGRTGTSGYGYTF. In nucleotides, the CDR3 is TGTGCCAGCAGCGGTCGGACAGGGACAAGCGGCTATGGCTACACCTTC.

The genes are TRBV2 and TRBJ2-5, with TRBD2 as a possible D gene (6 bases). Germline V gene sequence: CDR1 SNHLY, CDR2 FYNNEI. This CDR3 comprises 14 residues. Trimming took 3 bases from V and 0 from J, leaving 8 bases between them. Here the CDR3 DNA reads TGTGCCAGCAGTGACCGGGACTACCAAGAGACCCAGTACTTC. Its translation is CASSDRDYQETQYF.

The CDR3 DNA reads TGTGCCAGTAGTATTCGGGACGAGCAGTACTTC. Translation gives CASSIRDEQYF. J is TRBJ2-7 and V is TRBV19; the D is unclear. V lost 3 bases to trimming and J lost 5 bases, with 5 bases between them. The germline V gene has CDR1 LNHDA and CDR2 SQIVND (reference sequence). This CDR3 has 11 amino acids.

The chain uses TRBV21-1 and TRBJ2-2; the listed D gene, TRBD2, was not tested against the DNA. TRBV21-1 is noted as a pseudogene. The CDR3 length is 15 residues. CDR3 protein: CASSTGLARTGELFF. CDR3 nucleotides: TGTGCCAGCAGCACGGGACTAGCCAGAACCGGGGAGCTGTTTTTT.

The chain has TRBV9 and TRBJ2-3; 10 bases align to TRBD1. Germline CDR1 and CDR2: SGDLS and YYNGEE. The CDR3 runs 20 residues. After removal of 2 bases from V and 1 base from J, the junction contained 16 bases not matched to a gene. This chain's CDR3 is CASSVSKKGDDRGRTDTQYF. The CDR3 DNA reads TGTGCCAGCAGCGTCTCAAAAAAGGGGGATGACAGGGGGCGCACAGATACGCAGTATTTT. The variable domain in full, with the rest retrieved from reference TRBV9 and TRBJ2-3, is DSGVTQTPKHLITATGQRVTLRCSPRSGDLSVYWYQQSLDQGLQFLIQYYNGEERAKGNILERFSAQQFPDLHSELNLSSLELGDSALYFCASSVSKKGDDRGRTDTQYFGPGTRLTVL.

The chain uses TRBV2 and TRBJ1-1; TRBD1 aligns across 9 bases. CDR3 length equals 15 residues. The V segment lost 10 bases and the J segment 0 bases; nucleotides outside the gene matches: 9. Germline V lookup: CDR1 SNHLY, CDR2 FYNNEI. The CDR3 sequence: CAKSGTGSLNTEAFF. CDR3 DNA: TGTGCCAAGTCCGGGACAGGGTCACTGAACACTGAAGCTTTCTTT.

The chain employs TRBV6-2 or TRBV6-3 and TRBJ2-1; D is ambiguous. The CDR3 contains 15 residues. Germline loops: CDR1 MNHEY, CDR2 SVGEGT. V dropped 0 bases and J dropped 4 bases, with 10 bases sitting between them. The CDR3 protein is CASSYSRVAYNEQFF. The CDR3 bases are TGTGCCAGCAGTTACTCTCGCGTTGCTTACAATGAGCAGTTCTTC.

The chain recombines TRBV2 with TRBJ2-3; 9 bases match TRBD2. The V and J ends lost 1 base and 1 base, in that order; junction bases with no gene match: 6. The CDR3 has 17 residues. The V gene's germline CDR1 is SNHLY and CDR2 FYNNEI. The CDR3 DNA follows: TGTGCCAGCAGTGAAGGTCAGCGGGGGGACCGCACAGATACGCAGTATTTT. Its translation is CASSEGQRGDRTDTQYF.

V gene TRBV7-6 combines with J gene TRBJ2-2; the match to TRBD2 covers 14 bases. Germline CDR1 reads SGHVS; CDR2 reads FNYEAQ. This CDR3 comprises 17 residues. Unmatched junction bases numbered 4, after V lost 6 bases and J lost 1 base. CDR3 protein: CASSRTSGGLNTGELFF. The CDR3 nucleotides read TGTGCCAGCAGTCGGACTAGCGGGGGGTTGAACACCGGGGAGCTGTTTTTT.

The genes are TRBV24-1 and TRBJ2-5; 9 nucleotides agree with TRBD1. CDR3 length equals 16 residues. The V and J ends lost 4 bases and 0 bases, in that order; junction bases with no gene match: 5. Germline lookup yields CDR1 KGHDR and CDR2 SFDVKD. The CDR3 is CATSEDRGPYQETQYF. DNA for the CDR3: TGTGCCACCAGTGAGGACAGGGGCCCTTACCAAGAGACCCAGTACTTC.

The V and J genes are TRBV19 and TRBJ1-5; a possible D gene is TRBD1 (5 bases). Germline V lookup: CDR1 LNHDA, CDR2 SQIVND (reference sequence). Trimming shortened V by 7 bases and J by 7 bases, and 14 bases separated the two germline ends. There are 13 residues in the CDR3. The CDR3 DNA reads as TGTGCCAGTACCCACCTCGGGGGGCAGCCCCAGCATTTT. Its translation: CASTHLGGQPQHF.

The sample holds a few counts of this clone. This sequence joins TRBV6-5 and TRBJ2-3, with a possible D match to TRBD2 (5 bases). The CDR3 has 14 amino acids. Per germline, CDR1 MNHEY and CDR2 SVGAGI. V was shortened by 2 bases and J by 3 bases, with 9 bases between the two germline ends. The CDR3 region is CASSYIPGTDTQYF. CDR3 nucleotide sequence: TGTGCCAGCAGTTACATACCGGGAACAGATACGCAGTATTTT.

The chain links TRBV19 to TRBJ2-2; 13 bases agree with TRBD2. Losses at the gene ends were 7 bases for V and 0 bases for J; bases not matched to a gene: 2. The CDR3 has 16 amino acids. CDR1 LNHDA and CDR2 SQIVND come from the germline V gene (reference sequence). CDR3 DNA sequence: TGTGCCAGTAAACTAGCGGGGGGGACGAACACCGGGGAGCTGTTTTTT. Encoded protein: CASKLAGGTNTGELFF.

The rearrangement uses TRBV30 and TRBJ2-5; TRBD1 matches 7 bases. V dropped 0 bases and J dropped 0; count of bases not matched to a gene: 4. The CDR3 is 15 amino acids. Germline V gene lookup returns CDR1 GTSNPN and CDR2 SVGIG (reference sequence). CDR3 sequence reads: CAWSVLRGYQETQYF. The CDR3 nucleotides read TGTGCCTGGAGTGTACTCAGGGGGTACCAAGAGACCCAGTACTTC. The entire variable domain, with the rest obtained from reference TRBV30 and TRBJ2-5, is as follows: SQTIHQWPATLVQPVGSPLSLECTVEGTSNPNLYWYRQAAGRGLQLLFYSVGIGQISSEVPQNLSASRPQDRQFILSSKKLLLSDSGFYLCAWSVLRGYQETQYFGPGTRLLVL.

This clone was counted only a few times. This chain joins TRBV5-3 and TRBJ2-1, with 11 bases that match TRBD1. TRBV5-3 is given ORF status, its function remaining uncertain. The CDR3 runs to 16 residues. Germline trimming cut 5 bases from V and 5 bases from J; bases unmatched to any gene: 9. The CDR3 loop reads CARRHPGQGGNNEQFF. The CDR3 DNA is TGTGCCAGAAGGCACCCGGGACAGGGGGGAAACAATGAGCAGTTCTTC.

The chain couples TRBV10-3 to TRBJ2-1; TRBD2 aligns across 14 bases. The CDR3 is made up of 14 amino acids. Unmatched junction bases numbered 9, after V lost 10 bases and J lost 10 bases. Germline V gene lookup returns CDR1 ENHRY and CDR2 SYGVKD. In nucleotides, the CDR3 is TGTGCCACCGCGGGACTAGCGGGAGAAGGAGAGCAGTTCTTC. Its translation is CATAGLAGEGEQFF.

This clone has just a few counts. J is TRBJ1-1 and V is TRBV2, with 8 bases lining up with TRBD1. Germline CDR1 reads SNHLY; CDR2 reads FYNNEI. The CDR3 sequence is 14 residues long. The ends lost 5 bases at V and 3 bases at J; junction bases unmatched: 5. This CDR3 reads CASSRTGIDTEAFF. The CDR3 DNA is TGTGCCAGCAGTCGGACAGGGATAGACACTGAAGCTTTCTTT.

The gene calls are TRBV7-9 and TRBJ2-3; perhaps TRBD1 as D (6 bases). The V and J ends lost 1 base and 10 bases respectively, with 15 bases between them. The CDR3 is 14 residues long. The germline V gene encodes CDR1 SEHNR and CDR2 FQNEAQ (reference sequence). The DNA of the CDR3 is TGTGCCAGCAGCTTAGAATTCGCAGGGGACGCGCAGTATTTT. Translating gives CASSLEFAGDAQYF.